The 21 T cell receptor beta chains below all came from one sample that was sequenced in a study of cytomegalovirus exposure and HLA in healthy donors (dated by TCRdb to about 2017). The library relied on the immunoSEQ multiplex PCR assay. For the multiplex PCR, a mixture combining 60 forward primers for TCR Vbeta segments and 13 reverse primers for TCR Jbeta segments was used. As stored in TCRdb, this immuneACCESS dataset retains in-frame rearrangements with V and J assigned. A fraction of the clones does not appear; measured against another copy, unresolved V genes explain less than half of the discrepancy, and the remainder lacks a known reason. Present in this sample are approximately 160,000 clones, about 75% of which were seen just once. The top ten hold roughly 7.5% of the sample. Sequenced: PBMCs. The origin of the receptors is a male donor in good health and CMV-seropositive.

The rearrangement joins TRBV9 to TRBJ1-2, with D tentatively TRBD1 (6 bases). The V end lost 1 base, the J end lost 8 bases, and 36 bases lay between the germline ends. CDR1 is SGDLS, CDR2 YYNGEE, per germline. The CDR3 is made up of 21 amino acids. CDR3 in DNA: TGTGCCAGCAGCGTAATGGGGGCCGAGGACAGCCAGTTTGCCCTTCTCGGAGGCTACACCTTC. This encodes CASSVMGAEDSQFALLGGYTF.

The chain couples TRBV7-8 to TRBJ2-3; TRBD2 is a possible D gene (5 bases). The germline V gene encodes CDR1 SGHVS and CDR2 FQNEAQ. The ends were cut back, 4 bases at V and 5 bases at J, with 16 bases in the middle. The CDR3 has 15 amino acids. Here the CDR3 reads CASSSYNSREDTQYF. The CDR3, as DNA: TGTGCCAGCAGCTCCTACAACAGCCGGGAAGATACGCAGTATTTT.

The CDR3: CSVVTRAPVLGSDGYTF. The CDR3 region has the DNA TGCAGCGTTGTCACGCGGGCCCCAGTTCTGGGGTCAGATGGCTACACCTTC. J is TRBJ1-2 and V is TRBV29-1; unclear D gene. Germline assignment: CDR1 SQVTM and CDR2 ANQGSEA. The CDR3 runs 17 residues. Trimming shortened V by 4 bases and J by 6 bases, and 27 bases separated the two germline ends.

The chain couples TRBV5-1 to TRBJ2-5; 8 nucleotides match TRBD2. The junction had 4 bases not matched to a gene; V was cut back by 1 base and J by 2 bases. Germline V gene sequence: CDR1 SGHRS, CDR2 YFSETQ. CDR3 length: 15 amino acids. As DNA, the CDR3 is TGCGCCAGCAGCTTGTGGAGCGGGAGACAAGAGACCCAGTACTTC. As protein: CASSLWSGRQETQYF.

CDR3 sequence: CSVVAGGEETQYF. As DNA, the CDR3 is TGCAGCGTTGTAGCGGGGGGGGAAGAGACCCAGTACTTC. The chain carries TRBV29-1 and TRBJ2-5; 11 nucleotides align to TRBD2. The ends lost 4 bases at V and 3 bases at J; junction bases unmatched: 1. Germline V gene lookup returns CDR1 SQVTM and CDR2 ANQGSEA. This CDR3 comprises 13 residues. The variable domain in full, completed from reference TRBV29-1 and TRBJ2-5, reads SAVISQKPSRDICQRGTSLTIQCQVDSQVTMMFWYRQQPGQSLTLIATANQGSEATYESGFVIDKFPISRPNLTFSTLTVSNMSPEDSSIYLCSVVAGGEETQYFGPGTRLLVL.

This chain joins TRBV2 and TRBJ2-7, with a possible D match to TRBD1 (6 bases). Germline CDR1 reads SNHLY; CDR2 reads FYNNEI. Trimming took 4 bases from V and 3 from J, leaving 13 bases between them. The CDR3 loop spans 14 amino acids. CDR3: CASSVAGDNYEQYF. CDR3 bases: TGTGCCAGCAGTGTTGCAGGGGACAACTACGAGCAGTACTTC. Together with reference TRBV2 and TRBJ2-7, the CDR3 gives the full variable domain: EPEVTQTPSHQVTQMGQEVILRCVPISNHLYFYWYRQILGQKVEFLVSFYNNEISEKSEIFDDQFSVERPDGSNFTLKIRSTKLEDSAMYFCASSVAGDNYEQYFGPGTRLTVT.

The rearrangement links TRBV27 to TRBJ1-1; TRBD1 aligns across 7 bases. The V gene end was trimmed by 3 bases and the J gene end by 5 bases; junction bases not matched to a gene: 3. This CDR3 region has 13 residues. Germline V gene sequence: CDR1 MNHEY, CDR2 SMNVEV (reference sequence). The CDR3 sequence: CASSFDRATEAFF. The CDR3 coding sequence is TGTGCCAGCAGTTTCGACAGGGCGACTGAAGCTTTCTTT.

The rearrangement links TRBV6-1 to TRBJ2-2; possible D gene TRBD1, 5 bases. The CDR3 has 13 amino acids. V was cut by 8 bases and J by 5 bases, with 12 bases left in between. Germline V gene data show CDR1 as MNHNS and CDR2 as SASEGT. The CDR3 reads CASGAGITGELFF. CDR3 nucleotides: TGTGCCAGCGGGGCAGGAATAACCGGGGAGCTGTTTTTT.

The V call is TRBV12-5, the J call TRBJ2-1; the D is unclear. Trimming left V 3 bases short and J 5 bases short, with 5 bases between. The germline gives CDR1 LGHNT, CDR2 FRNRAP. This CDR3 has 12 residues. Written as DNA, the CDR3 is TGTGCTAGTGGTTTCGGTAACAATGAGCAGTTCTTC. It yields the protein CASGFGNNEQFF.

J is TRBJ2-1 and V is TRBV5-1; 7 nucleotides line up with TRBD2. Germline lookup yields CDR1 SGHRS and CDR2 YFSETQ. The CDR3 has 14 residues. The ends lost 2 bases at V and 7 bases at J; junction bases unmatched: 6. The CDR3 DNA is TGCGCCAGCAGCTTATTGAGCGGGGATAATGAGCAGTTCTTC. This sequence encodes CASSLLSGDNEQFF.

The rearrangement uses TRBV2 and TRBJ1-2; D remains ambiguous. The V end lost 6 bases, the J end lost 7 bases, and 12 bases lay between the germline ends. The CDR3 contains 12 residues. CDR1 SNHLY and CDR2 FYNNEI come from the germline V gene. The CDR3 here is CASSPTQAGYTF. DNA of the CDR3: TGTGCCAGCAGCCCCACGCAAGCTGGCTACACCTTC.

This chain uses TRBV6-5 with TRBJ1-6; weak D call: TRBD1 (5 bases). The CDR3 covers 14 residues. Germline V CDR1 and CDR2: MNHEY, SVGAGI. Trimming took 2 bases from V and 9 from J, leaving 11 bases between them. Here the CDR3 reads CASSYSKGPSPLHF. The CDR3 DNA reads as TGTGCCAGCAGTTACAGTAAGGGGCCTTCACCCCTCCACTTT.

The chain carries TRBV18 and TRBJ2-1, with D possibly TRBD2 on 6 matching bases. The CDR3 runs to 16 residues. The germline V gene encodes CDR1 KGHSH and CDR2 LQKENI. V shed 2 bases and J shed 0 bases, with 11 bases lying between them. This chain's CDR3 is CASSPEAGYSYNEQFF. In nucleotides, the CDR3 is TGTGCCAGCTCACCAGAAGCGGGTTACTCCTACAATGAGCAGTTCTTC.

CDR3 nucleotides: TGTGCCAGCAGCTTGACAGGGTCCTACAATGAGCAGTTCTTC. Translation gives CASSLTGSYNEQFF. J is TRBJ2-1 and V is TRBV7-6; 7 bases map to TRBD1. The ends lost 3 bases at V and 1 base at J; junction bases unmatched: 0. The CDR3 sequence is 14 residues long. Per the germline V gene, CDR1 is SGHVS and CDR2 is FNYEAQ. The complete variable domain, with remaining parts taken from reference TRBV7-6 and TRBJ2-1, reads GAGVSQSPRYKVTKRGQDVALRCDPISGHVSLYWYRQALGQGPEFLTYFNYEAQQDKSGLPNDRFSAERPEGSISTLTIQRTEQRDSAMYRCASSLTGSYNEQFFGPGTRLTVL.

V usage is TRBV11-2 and J usage is TRBJ2-5, with D possibly matching TRBD1 (5 bases). V was clipped by 3 bases and J by 2 bases, with 16 bases between them. CDR1 is SGHAT and CDR2 is FQNNGV in the germline V gene. The CDR3 runs to 16 residues. The CDR3 loop reads CASSLGQAKIQETQYF. CDR3 bases: TGTGCCAGCAGCTTGGGGCAGGCAAAAATACAAGAGACCCAGTACTTC.

This rearrangement joins TRBV11-3 to TRBJ2-1; 10 bases are a match to TRBD2. With V trimmed by 5 bases and J by 5 bases, 9 bases remained unmatched. The length of the CDR3 is 16 residues. Germline V lookup: CDR1 SGHNT, CDR2 YENEEA. Written as DNA, the CDR3 is TGTGCCAGCAGCCTCGAGCGGGGGGGCCGTCACAATGAGCAGTTCTTC. This sequence encodes CASSLERGGRHNEQFF. Full variable domain (remainder filled in from reference TRBV11-3 and TRBJ2-1): EAGVVQSPRYKIIEKKQPVAFWCNPISGHNTLYWYLQNLGQGPELLIRYENEEAVDDSQLPKDRFSAERLKGVDSTLKIQPAELGDSAVYLCASSLERGGRHNEQFFGPGTRLTVL.

V usage is TRBV4-2 and J usage is TRBJ1-1; perhaps TRBD1 as D (6 bases). There are 13 residues in the CDR3. Germline assignment: CDR1 LGHNA and CDR2 YNFKEQ. Trimming pared 4 bases from V and 6 bases from J, leaving 12 bases between. The CDR3 bases are TGTGCCAGCAGCCCGAACAGGGTCGCTGAAGCTTTCTTT. This encodes CASSPNRVAEAFF.

The chain links TRBV2 to TRBJ2-1, with 12 bases aligning to TRBD2. V gave up 5 bases and J gave up 4 bases; unmatched junction bases: 6. CDR1 and CDR2 (germline): SNHLY, FYNNEI. The CDR3 sequence is 16 residues long. This chain's CDR3 is CASSRLAGGNYNEQFF. CDR3 in DNA: TGTGCCAGCAGTCGCCTAGCGGGGGGGAATTACAATGAGCAGTTCTTC.

This chain uses TRBV18 with TRBJ2-7, with D possibly TRBD2 on 6 matching bases. Per the germline V gene, CDR1 is KGHSH and CDR2 is LQKENI. Trimming pared 0 bases from V and 3 bases from J, leaving 12 bases between. This CDR3 has 15 residues. The CDR3, as DNA: TGTGCCAGCTCACCACCGGGGAGGCAGGGCTACGAGCAGTACTTC. As protein: CASSPPGRQGYEQYF.

This clone came up a few times. This chain joins TRBV19 and TRBJ2-1, with D possibly TRBD1 on 6 matching bases. V was pared by 4 bases and J by 5 bases, with 21 bases between. Germline V gene sequence: CDR1 LNHDA, CDR2 SQIVND (reference sequence). The CDR3 runs 17 residues. The CDR3 reads CASSTLRDTGLHNEQFF. CDR3 in DNA: TGTGCCAGTAGTACCCTTCGGGACACCGGATTACACAATGAGCAGTTCTTC. Full variable domain (missing parts from reference TRBV19 and TRBJ2-1): DGGITQSPKYLFRKEGQNVTLSCEQNLNHDAMYWYRQDPGQGLRLIYYSQIVNDFQKGDIAEGYSVSREKKESFPLTVTSAQKNPTAFYLCASSTLRDTGLHNEQFFGPGTRLTVL.

This clone occurred once. The V call is TRBV6-5, the J call TRBJ2-2, with TRBD2 matching 9 bases. The CDR3 covers 15 residues. V lost 8 bases and J lost 6; bases outside the gene matches: 10. Germline V gene data show CDR1 as MNHEY and CDR2 as SVGAGI. The DNA of the CDR3 is TGTGCCAGCTCCCCGGGGCGGGGGGGATCCGGGGAGCTGTTTTTT. The encoded protein is CASSPGRGGSGELFF.